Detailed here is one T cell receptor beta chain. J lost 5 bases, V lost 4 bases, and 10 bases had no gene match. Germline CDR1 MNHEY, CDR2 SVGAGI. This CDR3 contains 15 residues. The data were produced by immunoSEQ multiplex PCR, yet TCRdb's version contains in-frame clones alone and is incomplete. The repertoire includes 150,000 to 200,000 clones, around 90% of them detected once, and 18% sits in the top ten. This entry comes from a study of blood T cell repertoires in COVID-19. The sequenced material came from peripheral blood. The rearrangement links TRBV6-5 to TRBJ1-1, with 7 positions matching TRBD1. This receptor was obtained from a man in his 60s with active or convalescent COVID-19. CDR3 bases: TGTGCCAGCAGTTGGATACGACAGGGAGGAACTGAAGCTTTCTTT. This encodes CASSWIRQGGTEAFF.